The 14 T cell receptor beta chains reported below all come from one sample, sequenced in a study of blood T cell repertoires in COVID-19. TCRdb keeps only in-frame clones here, not all; method: immunoSEQ multiplex PCR. Of about 38,000 clones in the sample, about 74% were seen once. Sequenced: peripheral blood. The receptor set was obtained from a man aged 65 to 85 with COVID-19, enrolled during active disease.

The V call is TRBV6-2 or TRBV6-3, the J call TRBJ1-2; TRBD1 aligns across 12 bases. Trimming cost V 5 bases and J 8 bases; bases outside gene matches: 6. CDR3 length: 14 amino acids. From germline, CDR1 is MNHEY and CDR2 SVGEGT. The CDR3 coding sequence is TGTGCCAGCAGTCTCGGGACAGGGGGCTTCGGCTACACCTTC. Its protein product is CASSLGTGGFGYTF.

The chain uses TRBV19 and TRBJ1-4; possible D gene TRBD1, 5 bases. Deletions cut 4 bases from V and 8 bases from J, with 17 bases between. Germline loops: CDR1 LNHDA, CDR2 SQIVND (reference sequence). The CDR3 contains 15 residues. CDR3 in amino acids: CASSKENTGTEKLFF. DNA of the CDR3: TGTGCCAGTAGTAAAGAAAACACAGGTACCGAAAAACTGTTTTTT.

The chain has TRBV7-9 and TRBJ1-5, with D maybe TRBD1 (6 bases). Germline V CDR1 and CDR2: SEHNR, FQNEAQ (reference sequence). The CDR3 is 15 amino acids. With 1 base removed from V and 0 bases from J, the gap between germline ends came to 7 bases. The CDR3 nucleotides read TGTGCCAGCAGCTTAGGGACAGTTAGCAATCAGCCCCAGCATTTT. Protein: CASSLGTVSNQPQHF.

This clone was seen only a few times. The chain joins TRBV7-2 to TRBJ2-5; weak D call: TRBD1 (6 bases). The CDR3 runs 14 residues. Germline CDR1 reads SGHTA; CDR2 reads FQGNSA. Trimming took off 4 bases at V and 4 bases at J, with 13 bases between the two ends. This CDR3 is CASSSQGLGETQYF. The DNA for the CDR3 is TGTGCCAGCAGCTCACAGGGTTTAGGAGAGACCCAGTACTTC.

The CDR3 here is CASSLARGALGEQYF. In nucleotides, the CDR3 is TGTGCCAGCAGCTTAGCGCGGGGGGCCCTAGGAGAGCAGTACTTC. The chain links TRBV7-8 to TRBJ2-7; TRBD2 matches at 8 bases. The CDR3 spans 15 residues. The trim removed 0 bases at V and 7 bases at J, leaving 8 bases unmatched. CDR1 is SGHVS and CDR2 is FQNEAQ in the germline V gene.

V and J are TRBV7-3 and TRBJ1-1; no firm D call. The CDR3 sequence is 13 residues long. V shed 6 bases and J shed 0 bases, with 8 bases lying between them. Germline lookup yields CDR1 SGHTA and CDR2 FQGTGA. The CDR3 DNA follows: TGTGCCAGCAGTCCCTATTTGAACACTGAAGCTTTCTTT. Its protein product is CASSPYLNTEAFF.

V usage is TRBV5-1 and J usage is TRBJ1-1; D is unresolved. CDR3 length: 14 amino acids. Trimming took off 4 bases at V and 1 base at J, with 11 bases between the two ends. CDR1 and CDR2 from the germline V gene are SGHRS and YFSETQ. CDR3 in DNA: TGCGCCAGCAGCCCCCAGGTATCGAACACTGAAGCTTTCTTT. This translates into CASSPQVSNTEAFF.

In DNA form, the CDR3 reads TGCGCCAGCAGCTTGGTTTCAGATACCGATACGCAGTATTTT. It specifies CASSLVSDTDTQYF. The chain couples TRBV5-1 to TRBJ2-3; the D is unclear. Germline V CDR1 and CDR2: SGHRS, YFSETQ. The CDR3 sequence is 14 residues long. The V and J ends lost 0 bases and 6 bases respectively, with 11 bases between them.

This chain connects TRBV6-5 to TRBJ1-3, with D unresolved. The CDR3 contains 14 residues. CDR1 and CDR2 (germline): MNHEY, SVGAGI. Deletions cut 6 bases from V and 1 base from J, with 10 bases between. The CDR3 protein is CASSLPGSGNTIYF. As DNA, the CDR3 is TGTGCCAGCAGCCTCCCCGGGTCTGGAAACACCATATATTTT.

To note about this clone: One end of the junction fails to match germline, which may point to a read error. This rearrangement joins TRBV11-2 to TRBJ2-7; D gene unclear. This CDR3 comprises 13 residues. Germline CDR1 is SGHAT and CDR2 is FQNNGV. CDR3 in DNA: TGTGCCAGCAGCTTCCTCGGGTCCCCCCTTCGGAACTTC. Translating gives CASSFLGSPLRNF.

The V gene is TRBV12-5, the J gene TRBJ2-7; no clear D gene. Germline CDR1 is LGHNT and CDR2 is FRNRAP. V dropped 6 bases and J dropped 6 bases, with 9 bases sitting between them. The CDR3 length is 11 residues. The CDR3 loop reads CASGYPAEQYF. The DNA for the CDR3 is TGTGCTAGTGGCTACCCCGCCGAGCAGTACTTC.

The gene calls are TRBV30 and TRBJ1-2, with D perhaps matching TRBD1 (6 bases). V was cut by 3 bases and J by 0 bases, with 8 bases left in between. Germline V gene sequence: CDR1 GTSNPN, CDR2 SVGIG (reference sequence). The CDR3 extends over 13 amino acids. For the CDR3, the DNA is TGTGCCTGGAGGGGGGCCCCTAACTATGGCTACACCTTC. This sequence encodes CAWRGAPNYGYTF.

The chain recombines TRBV15 with TRBJ2-3; TRBD2 is a possible D gene (6 bases). This CDR3 contains 14 residues. Trimming removed 2 bases at V and 5 bases at J, with 11 bases between. From germline, CDR1 is LNHNV and CDR2 YYDKDF (reference sequence). In DNA form, the CDR3 reads TGTGCCACCAGCAGACATTCGGAGGGAGATACGCAGTATTTT. This codes for CATSRHSEGDTQYF. The variable domain in full, with the rest retrieved from reference TRBV15 and TRBJ2-3, is DAMVIQNPRYQVTQFGKPVTLSCSQTLNHNVMYWYQQKSSQAPKLLFHYYDKDFNNEADTPDNFQSRRPNTSFCFLDIRSPGLGDTAMYLCATSRHSEGDTQYFGPGTRLTVL.

V and J are TRBV3-1 (or the pseudogene TRBV3-2) and TRBJ1-3; no clear D gene. Trimming shortened V by 1 base and J by 0 bases, and 13 bases separated the two germline ends. From germline, CDR1 is LGHDT and CDR2 YNNKEL (reference sequence). This CDR3 is built from 17 residues. The CDR3 nucleotides are TGTGCCAGCAGCCAAGGTCCCCTACCGAGCTCTGGAAACACCATATATTTT. This gives the protein CASSQGPLPSSGNTIYF.